This entry lists 14 T cell receptor beta chains sequenced from one sample in a study of blood T cell repertoires in COVID-19. Only in-frame clones appear in the TCRdb table, and some are missing; sequencing was by immunoSEQ multiplex PCR. Of 130,000 to 150,000 clones listed, around 85% are singletons. The sequenced sample was peripheral blood. Receptor source: a woman in her 40s with active or convalescent COVID-19.

This clone was seen a handful of times. Other DNA sequences in this sample translate to the same CDR3. The chain joins TRBV7-6 to TRBJ1-2; 7 bases are shared with TRBD1. Germline V gene lookup returns CDR1 SGHVS and CDR2 FNYEAQ. The CDR3 is made up of 13 amino acids. V was clipped by 5 bases and J by 2 bases; unmatched bases: 2. The CDR3 DNA follows: TGTGCCAGCAGCCCGACAGGGAACTATGGCTACACCTTC. The encoded protein is CASSPTGNYGYTF. The whole variable domain, remainder taken from reference TRBV7-6 and TRBJ1-2, is GAGVSQSPRYKVTKRGQDVALRCDPISGHVSLYWYRQALGQGPEFLTYFNYEAQQDKSGLPNDRFSAERPEGSISTLTIQRTEQRDSAMYRCASSPTGNYGYTFGSGTRLTVV.

The chain links TRBV5-1 to TRBJ1-1, with 7 bases fitting TRBD1. The CDR3 spans 12 residues. Looked up from germline, CDR1 is SGHRS and CDR2 is YFSETQ. V lost 4 bases to trimming and J lost 8 bases; unmatched junction nucleotides: 5. The CDR3 loop is CASSLDREEAFF. DNA of the CDR3: TGCGCCAGCAGCCTCGACAGGGAAGAAGCTTTCTTT.

This sequence joins TRBV19 and TRBJ2-3, with TRBD1 matching over 8 bases. The CDR3 is 15 residues long. V shed 8 bases, J shed 2 bases, and the junction held 9 bases outside the gene matches. Germline V CDR1 and CDR2: LNHDA, SQIVND (reference sequence). For the CDR3, the DNA is TGTGCCAGTTCCAGCCGGACAGGGACCACAGATACGCAGTATTTT. Protein sequence: CASSSRTGTTDTQYF.

The chain is built from TRBV5-8 and TRBJ1-4, with 9 bases aligning to TRBD1. Germline CDR1 reads SGHTS; CDR2 reads YDEGEE. CDR3 size: 15 residues. V lost 0 bases, J lost 7 bases, and 4 bases stayed unmatched. CDR3 region: CASSLETGGSEKLFF. The CDR3 DNA follows: TGTGCCAGCAGCTTGGAGACAGGGGGTAGTGAAAAACTGTTTTTT.

This sequence joins TRBV19 and TRBJ1-2, with TRBD1 matching 7 bases. Per germline, CDR1 LNHDA and CDR2 SQIVND (reference sequence). The CDR3 spans 14 residues. V was clipped by 1 base and J by 4 bases; unmatched bases: 3. As DNA, the CDR3 is TGTGCCAGTAGTATAGGGGACAGCATCTATGGCTACACCTTC. Protein: CASSIGDSIYGYTF.

The chain has TRBV21-1 and TRBJ1-2; TRBD1 is taken as the D call from the table, unchecked against the DNA. TRBV21-1 is a listed pseudogene. CDR3 length: 22 amino acids. The DNA for the CDR3 is TGTGCCAGCAGCCCCCCCTTAGGGCCCGAAAGACAGGTCCGAACCTCTAACTATGGCTACACCTTC. It codes for CASSPPLGPERQVRTSNYGYTF.

CDR3 in amino acids: CASRDSINTGELFF. The CDR3 DNA reads TGCGCCAGCCGGGACTCGATTAACACCGGGGAGCTGTTTTTT. V is TRBV5-1 and J is TRBJ2-2; D is perhaps TRBD2 (6 bases). Trimming took off 7 bases at V and 2 bases at J, with 12 bases between the two ends. The CDR3 runs 14 residues. The germline V gene has CDR1 SGHRS and CDR2 YFSETQ.

The J gene is TRBJ1-2, the V gene TRBV7-2; D unresolved. There are 14 residues in the CDR3. V was pared by 7 bases and J by 4 bases, with 16 bases between. Germline assignment: CDR1 SGHTA and CDR2 FQGNSA. The CDR3 coding sequence is TGTGCCAGCACCCCCGGCCCCGGCGGCTATGGCTACACCTTC. This translates into CASTPGPGGYGYTF.

The CDR3 coding sequence is TGCAGCGTTTTGATGGGCCCGAATCAGCCCCAGCATTTT. Amino acids: CSVLMGPNQPQHF. This chain joins TRBV29-1 and TRBJ1-5; D gene uncertain. Germline CDR1 reads SQVTM; CDR2 reads ANQGSEA. The CDR3 has 13 amino acids. The V and J ends lost 5 bases and 4 bases respectively, with 12 bases between them.

The rearrangement joins TRBV27 to TRBJ1-4; TRBD1 matches at 7 bases. This CDR3 region has 15 residues. With 4 bases clipped from V and 0 bases from J, the junction kept 2 bases outside the gene matches. CDR1 MNHEY and CDR2 SMNVEV come from the germline V gene (reference sequence). The CDR3 sequence is CASSSGGSTNEKLFF. CDR3 nucleotides: TGTGCCAGCAGTTCAGGGGGGTCAACTAATGAAAAACTGTTTTTT.

This clone was observed a few times. The CDR3 sequence is CASSPAGASGNTIYF. CDR3 nucleotide sequence: TGCGCCAGCAGCCCCGCAGGGGCCTCTGGAAACACCATATATTTT. The chain uses TRBV5-1 and TRBJ1-3; a weak D match, TRBD1 (6 bases). V lost 4 bases and J lost 0, with 11 bases in between. Germline CDR1 reads SGHRS; CDR2 reads YFSETQ. The CDR3 length is 15 residues.

CDR3 sequence: CASSYSREFSSYEQYF. The CDR3 DNA follows: TGTGCCAGCAGTTACTCGCGGGAGTTCAGCTCCTACGAGCAGTACTTC. The rearrangement uses TRBV6-6 and TRBJ2-7; 7 bases fit TRBD2. Germline V gives CDR1 MNHNY, CDR2 SVGAGI (reference sequence). With V trimmed by 0 bases and J by 0 bases, 5 bases remained unmatched. There are 16 residues in the CDR3.

The CDR3 nucleotides are TGTGCCAGCAGCTTGCTAAGCGCAGGGCCTAGCAATCAGCCCCAGCATTTT. It yields the protein CASSLLSAGPSNQPQHF. The genes are TRBV5-6 and TRBJ1-5; possibly TRBD1 for D (5 bases). The germline V gene has CDR1 SGHDT and CDR2 YYEEEE. V was pared by 1 base and J by 0 bases, with 14 bases between. CDR3 length: 17 amino acids.

The rearrangement joins TRBV30 to TRBJ1-2; no clear D. Germline values: CDR1 GTSNPN, CDR2 SVGIG (reference sequence). Trimming removed 0 bases from V and 2 bases from J, with 10 bases in between. This CDR3 region has 14 residues. The CDR3 DNA follows: TGTGCCTGGAGTGTACACCTGGTAAACTATGGCTACACCTTC. Protein: CAWSVHLVNYGYTF.